This TCR beta chain originates from a study of immune cell composition in non-small cell lung cancer. Study-wide points: Top 10 clone scores and clonality were higher in squamous than adenocarcinoma.

With regard to this clone: Its matching antigen is unknown.

TCRdb keeps only in-frame clones here, not all; method: immunoSEQ multiplex PCR. The sample contains fewer than 15,000 clones, under 75% of which appear only once. Genomic DNA came from frozen unsorted single-cell suspensions. The length of the CDR3 is 14 residues. The germline CDR1 and CDR2 sequences are MNHNS and SASEGT. Trimming removed 4 bases at V and 3 bases at J, with 13 bases between. Sequencing was carried out using lung tumor tissue. This receptor was taken from a human donor with non-small cell lung cancer. The chain joins TRBV6-1 to TRBJ2-7, with TRBD2 as a possible D gene (7 bases). This CDR3 is CASSVGGGYYEQYF. In DNA, the CDR3 is TGTGCCAGCAGTGTAGGGGGAGGGTACTACGAGCAGTACTTC.